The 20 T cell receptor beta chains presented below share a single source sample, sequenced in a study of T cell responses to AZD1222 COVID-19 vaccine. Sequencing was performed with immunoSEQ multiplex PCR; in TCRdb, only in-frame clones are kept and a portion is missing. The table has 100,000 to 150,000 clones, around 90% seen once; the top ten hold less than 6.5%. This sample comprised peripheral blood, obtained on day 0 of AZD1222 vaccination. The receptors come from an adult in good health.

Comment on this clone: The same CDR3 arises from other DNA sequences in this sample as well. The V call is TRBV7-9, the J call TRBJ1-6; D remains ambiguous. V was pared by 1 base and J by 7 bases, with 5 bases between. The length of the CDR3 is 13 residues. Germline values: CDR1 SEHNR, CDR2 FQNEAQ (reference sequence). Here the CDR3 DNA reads TGTGCCAGCAGCTTAGACGGGAATTCACCCCTCCACTTT. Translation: CASSLDGNSPLHF. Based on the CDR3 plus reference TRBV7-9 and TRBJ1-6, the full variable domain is DTGVSQNPRHKITKRGQNVTFRCDPISEHNRLYWYRQTLGQGPEFLTYFQNEAQLEKSRLLSDRFSAERPKGSFSTLEIQRTEQGDSAMYLCASSLDGNSPLHFGNGTRLTVT.

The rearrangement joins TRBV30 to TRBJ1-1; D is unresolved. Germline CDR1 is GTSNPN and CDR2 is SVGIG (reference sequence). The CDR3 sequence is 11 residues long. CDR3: CASGRDTEAFF. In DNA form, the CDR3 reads TGTGCTTCCGGGAGGGACACTGAAGCTTTCTTT.

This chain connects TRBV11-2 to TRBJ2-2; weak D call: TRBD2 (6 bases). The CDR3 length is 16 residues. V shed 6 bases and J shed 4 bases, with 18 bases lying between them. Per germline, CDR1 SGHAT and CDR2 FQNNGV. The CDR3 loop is CASSPSVGGSTGELFF. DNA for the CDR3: TGTGCCAGCAGTCCATCTGTTGGGGGGAGCACCGGGGAGCTGTTTTTT.

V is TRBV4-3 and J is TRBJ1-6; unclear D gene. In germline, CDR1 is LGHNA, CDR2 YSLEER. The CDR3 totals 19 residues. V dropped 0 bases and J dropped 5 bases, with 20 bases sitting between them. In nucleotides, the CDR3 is TGCGCCAGCAGCCAAGACATAACTTCGGGCGCCGGAAATAATTCACCCCTCCACTTT. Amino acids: CASSQDITSGAGNNSPLHF.

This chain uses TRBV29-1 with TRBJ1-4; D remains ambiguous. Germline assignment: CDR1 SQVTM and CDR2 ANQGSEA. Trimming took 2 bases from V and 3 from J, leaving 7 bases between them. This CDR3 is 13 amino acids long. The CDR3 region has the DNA TGCAGCGTTGAAAGGCAGCCTAATGAAAAACTGTTTTTT. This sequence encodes CSVERQPNEKLFF.

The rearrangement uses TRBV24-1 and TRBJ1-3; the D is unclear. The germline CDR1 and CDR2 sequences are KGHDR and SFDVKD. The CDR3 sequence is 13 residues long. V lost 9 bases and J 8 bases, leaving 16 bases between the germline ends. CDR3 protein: CATSDEKDDTIYF. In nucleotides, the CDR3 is TGTGCCACCTCTGACGAAAAGGATGACACCATATATTTT.

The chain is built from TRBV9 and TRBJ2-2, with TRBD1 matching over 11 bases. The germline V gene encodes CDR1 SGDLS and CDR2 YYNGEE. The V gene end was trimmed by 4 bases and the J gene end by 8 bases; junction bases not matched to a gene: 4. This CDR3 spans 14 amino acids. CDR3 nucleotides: TGTGCCAGCAGCCCGGGACAGGGGGTTGGGGAGCTGTTTTTT. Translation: CASSPGQGVGELFF.

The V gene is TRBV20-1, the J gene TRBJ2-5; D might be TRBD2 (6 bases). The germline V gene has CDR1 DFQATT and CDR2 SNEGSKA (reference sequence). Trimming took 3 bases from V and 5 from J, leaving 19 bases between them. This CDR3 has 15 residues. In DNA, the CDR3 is TGCAGTGCTAGTACTGGGGGGACCTCCTGGGAGACCCAGTACTTC. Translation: CSASTGGTSWETQYF.

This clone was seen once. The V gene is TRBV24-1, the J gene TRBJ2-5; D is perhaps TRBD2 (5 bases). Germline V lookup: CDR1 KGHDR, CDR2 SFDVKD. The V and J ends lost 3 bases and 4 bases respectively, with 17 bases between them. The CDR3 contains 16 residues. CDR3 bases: TGTGCCACCAGTGATGCAACGACCCAACGGGGAGAGACCCAGTACTTC. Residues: CATSDATTQRGETQYF.

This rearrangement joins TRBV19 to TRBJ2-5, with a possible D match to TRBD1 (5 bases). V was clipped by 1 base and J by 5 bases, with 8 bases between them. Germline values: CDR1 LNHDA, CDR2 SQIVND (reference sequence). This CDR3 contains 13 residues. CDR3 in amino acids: CASSIGGAETQYF. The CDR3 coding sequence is TGTGCCAGTAGTATAGGGGGCGCGGAGACCCAGTACTTC.

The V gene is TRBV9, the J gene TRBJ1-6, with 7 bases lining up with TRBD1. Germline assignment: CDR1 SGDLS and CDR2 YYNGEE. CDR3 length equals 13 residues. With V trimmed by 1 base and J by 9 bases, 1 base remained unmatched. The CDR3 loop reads CASSVQGGSPLHF. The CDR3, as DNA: TGTGCCAGCAGCGTACAGGGGGGTTCACCCCTCCACTTT.

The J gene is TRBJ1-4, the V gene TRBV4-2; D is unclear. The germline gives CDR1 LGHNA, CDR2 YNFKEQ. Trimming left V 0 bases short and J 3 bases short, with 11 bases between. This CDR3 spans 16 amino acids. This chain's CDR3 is CASSQDQGGSNEKLFF. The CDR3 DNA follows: TGTGCCAGCAGCCAAGATCAAGGCGGCTCTAATGAAAAACTGTTTTTT.

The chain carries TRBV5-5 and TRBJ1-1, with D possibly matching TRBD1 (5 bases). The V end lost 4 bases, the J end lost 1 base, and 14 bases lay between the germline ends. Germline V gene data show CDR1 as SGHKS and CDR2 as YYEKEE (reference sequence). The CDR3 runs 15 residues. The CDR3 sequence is CASSKGGGENTEAFF. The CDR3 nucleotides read TGTGCCAGCAGCAAGGGCGGGGGGGAGAACACTGAAGCTTTCTTT.

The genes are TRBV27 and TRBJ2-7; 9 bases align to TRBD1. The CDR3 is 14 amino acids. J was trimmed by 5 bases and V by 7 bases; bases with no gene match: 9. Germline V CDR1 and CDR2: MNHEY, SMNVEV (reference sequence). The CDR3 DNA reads TGTGCCAGCACCTCTGGGACAGGGTCGAACGAGCAGTACTTC. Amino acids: CASTSGTGSNEQYF.

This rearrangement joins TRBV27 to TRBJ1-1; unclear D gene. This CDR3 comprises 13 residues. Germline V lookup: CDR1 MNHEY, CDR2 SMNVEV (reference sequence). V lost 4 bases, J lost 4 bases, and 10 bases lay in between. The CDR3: CASSSKGSTEAFF. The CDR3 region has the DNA TGTGCCAGCAGTTCCAAGGGATCCACTGAAGCTTTCTTT.

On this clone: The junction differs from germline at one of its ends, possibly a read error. The DNA for the CDR3 is TGCGCCAGCAGCCCCGGAGGCCTAGAACAAGAGGCCCAGTACTTC. The encoded protein is CASSPGGLEQEAQYF. The V call is TRBV4-1, the J call TRBJ2-5, with D maybe TRBD2 (5 bases). This CDR3 spans 15 amino acids. CDR1 and CDR2 from the germline V gene are MGHRA and YSYEKL.

The CDR3 DNA is TGTGCCAGCTCACTTACCAGGGAGTGGGGCTACACCTTC. Amino acids: CASSLTREWGYTF. The gene calls are TRBV18 and TRBJ1-2; D possibly corresponds to TRBD1 (5 bases). V gave up 4 bases and J gave up 8 bases, with 14 bases separating them. The CDR3 contains 13 residues. Germline CDR1 and CDR2: KGHSH and LQKENI.

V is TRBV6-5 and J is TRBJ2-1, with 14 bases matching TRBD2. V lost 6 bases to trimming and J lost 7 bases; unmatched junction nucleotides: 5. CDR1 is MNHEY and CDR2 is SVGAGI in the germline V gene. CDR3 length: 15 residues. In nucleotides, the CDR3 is TGTGCCAGCAGAACCGGGACTAGCGGGAGAAATGAGCAGTTCTTC. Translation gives CASRTGTSGRNEQFF.

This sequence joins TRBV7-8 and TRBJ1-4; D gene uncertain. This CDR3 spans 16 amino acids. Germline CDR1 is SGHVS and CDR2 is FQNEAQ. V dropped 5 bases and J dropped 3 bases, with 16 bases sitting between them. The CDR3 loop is CASSIREVTSNEKLFF. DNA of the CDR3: TGTGCCAGCAGCATTCGGGAGGTTACCTCTAATGAAAAACTGTTTTTT. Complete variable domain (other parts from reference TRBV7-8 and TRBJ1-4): GAGVSQSPRYKVAKRGQDVALRCDPISGHVSLFWYQQALGQGPEFLTYFQNEAQLDKSGLPSDRFFAERPEGSVSTLKIQRTQQEDSAVYLCASSIREVTSNEKLFFGSGTQLSVL.

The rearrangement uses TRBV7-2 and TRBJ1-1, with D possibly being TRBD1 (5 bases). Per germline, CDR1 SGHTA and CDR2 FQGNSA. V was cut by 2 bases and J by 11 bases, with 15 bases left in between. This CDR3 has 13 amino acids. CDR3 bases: TGTGCCAGCAGCTTAACGACCAGGGTGGCGGCTTTCTTT. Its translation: CASSLTTRVAAFF.